One sample yielded the 14 T cell receptor beta chains listed below, sequenced in a study of human T cells and chemical hapten exposure. This sample's time point: patch test 3, about 24 weeks after DPC sensitization. Regarding treatment: therapeutic diphenylcyclopropenone sensitization with weekly scalp DPC. The starting material, unfractionated whole blood, was used for total RNA extraction. TCRdb called the RACE reads again in MiXCR, with one record for every CDR3 protein. The data hold 30,000 to 50,000 distinct CDR3 sequences, with 9.5% to 15% observed a single time. The sequenced sample was whole blood, obtained in connection with sensitization to the hapten diphenylcyclopropenone (DPC). The source of these receptors is a woman aged 35 to 49 with alopecia areata. Some clones in this sample may be carry-over from other donors' samples.

The V call is TRBV28, the J call TRBJ2-6; D unresolved. The CDR3 consists of 14 residues. V lost 6 bases and J 4 bases, leaving 10 bases between the germline ends. The V gene's germline CDR1 is MDHEN and CDR2 SYDVKM. In DNA, the CDR3 is TGTGCCAGCAGCCCCACGGTCGGGGCCAACGTCCTGACTTTC. Amino acid sequence: CASSPTVGANVLTF.

The rearrangement uses TRBV28 and TRBJ2-4, with D uncertain. V was pared by 7 bases and J by 1 base, with 8 bases between. The CDR3 consists of 13 residues. Germline lookup yields CDR1 MDHEN and CDR2 SYDVKM. Here the CDR3 reads CASTTEAKNIQYF. The CDR3 nucleotides are TGTGCCAGCACCACCGAGGCCAAAAACATTCAGTACTTC.

This clonotype was counted ten times or more. V is TRBV6-5 and J is TRBJ1-2, with D unresolved. Germline CDR1 reads MNHEY; CDR2 reads SVGAGI. The V end lost 7 bases, the J end lost 4 bases, and 10 bases lay between the germline ends. The CDR3 has 12 residues. The CDR3 protein is CASMGSIYGYTF. CDR3 nucleotide sequence: TGTGCCAGCATGGGTTCCATCTATGGCTACACCTTC.

This clonotype was recorded at least ten times. The chain carries TRBV28 and TRBJ1-1, with TRBD1 matching over 8 bases. CDR1 MDHEN and CDR2 SYDVKM come from the germline V gene. CDR3 length equals 13 residues. The V gene end was trimmed by 2 bases and the J gene end by 7 bases; junction bases not matched to a gene: 3. The CDR3 region has the DNA TGTGCCAGCAGTTTAGGACAGGGCCGTGAAGCTTTCTTT. Encoded protein: CASSLGQGREAFF.

This clonotype was observed at least ten times. V gene TRBV5-1 combines with J gene TRBJ2-7; D is ambiguous. This CDR3 is 13 amino acids long. V was trimmed by 3 bases and J by 1 base, leaving 8 bases between them. Looked up from germline, CDR1 is SGHRS and CDR2 is YFSETQ. In DNA form, the CDR3 reads TGCGCCAGCAGCTCGGCCGTTTCCTACGAGCAGTACTTC. It specifies CASSSAVSYEQYF.

A note on this clonotype: A much larger clone differs from this one at a single base, so this may be a read error. The rearrangement uses TRBV5-5 and TRBJ2-1, with D possibly matching TRBD2 (5 bases). The CDR3 is 13 residues long. Germline V lookup: CDR1 SGHKS, CDR2 YYEKEE (reference sequence). The CDR3 loop reads CASSSGSLNERFF. Written as DNA, the CDR3 is TGTGCCAGCAGCTCGGGATCCTTGAATGAGCGGTTCTTC.

This clonotype was detected a few times. The genes are TRBV2 and TRBJ2-1, with D unclear. CDR3 length: 13 residues. The germline V and J ends were trimmed by 3 bases and 4 bases, with 7 bases remaining between them. Germline V gives CDR1 SNHLY, CDR2 FYNNEI. CDR3 in amino acids: CASSEPEYNEQFF. The CDR3 nucleotides are TGTGCCAGCAGTGAGCCCGAATACAATGAGCAGTTCTTC. The variable domain in full, completed from reference TRBV2 and TRBJ2-1, reads EPEVTQTPSHQVTQMGQEVILRCVPISNHLYFYWYRQILGQKVEFLVSFYNNEISEKSEIFDDQFSVERPDGSNFTLKIRSTKLEDSAMYFCASSEPEYNEQFFGPGTRLTVL.

Ten or more counts support this clonotype. This chain uses TRBV27 with TRBJ2-7, with D unclear. Germline V CDR1 and CDR2: MNHEY, SMNVEV (reference sequence). The length of the CDR3 is 14 residues. V lost 0 bases, J lost 1 base, and 7 bases lay in between. CDR3 nucleotides: TGTGCCAGCAGTTTATCGTACGGATCCTACGAGCAGTACTTC. This gives the protein CASSLSYGSYEQYF.

This clonotype was recorded at least ten times. This chain links TRBV9 with TRBJ2-5; the D gene could be TRBD1 or TRBD2 (5 bases each). The CDR3 consists of 15 residues. Germline V gene data show CDR1 as SGDLS and CDR2 as YYNGEE. Trimming took 6 bases from V and 4 from J, leaving 19 bases between them. This chain's CDR3 is CASKAWDGPRETQYF. The CDR3 nucleotides read TGTGCCAGCAAAGCGTGGGACGGCCCACGAGAGACCCAGTACTTC.

This clonotype was recorded at least ten times. The rearrangement joins TRBV11-2 to TRBJ2-3; tentatively, D is TRBD2 (6 bases). CDR3 length: 14 residues. Germline-derived CDR1 and CDR2 are SGHAT and FQNNGV. V lost 2 bases and J lost 5, with 11 bases in between. For the CDR3, the DNA is TGTGCCAGCAGCTTAAGCGTTAGCGGAGATACGCAGTATTTT. Its translation is CASSLSVSGDTQYF.

This clonotype has only one observation. This rearrangement joins TRBV5-1 to TRBJ1-1; D is uncertain. CDR1 and CDR2 (germline): SGHRS, YFSETQ. The ends were cut back, 1 base at V and 0 bases at J, with 10 bases in the middle. The CDR3 is made up of 15 amino acids. DNA of the CDR3: TGCGCCAGCAGCTTGATGTTAGGGATGAACACTGAAGCTTTCTTT. Protein product: CASSLMLGMNTEAFF.

This clonotype occurred many times. The chain employs TRBV2 and TRBJ2-7; D is possibly TRBD1 (5 bases). Looked up from germline, CDR1 is SNHLY and CDR2 is FYNNEI. V was pared by 7 bases and J by 0 bases, with 13 bases between. The CDR3 sequence is 14 residues long. The CDR3 DNA reads as TGTGCCAGCACTCTAGACAGAGCCTCCTACGAGCAGTACTTC. The encoded protein is CASTLDRASYEQYF.

This clonotype came up many times. For the CDR3, the DNA is TGCAGCGTTGAAGGGCCACAGTGCCATAATAATAGCAATCAGCCCCAGCATTTT. Translated, it gives CSVEGPQCHNNSNQPQHF. The rearrangement uses TRBV29-1 and TRBJ1-5; D uncertain. The germline V gene has CDR1 SQVTM and CDR2 ANQGSEA. V was pared by 1 base and J by 0 bases, with 19 bases between. The CDR3 covers 18 residues.

DNA for the CDR3: TGTGCCAGCAGTGGGAGCGGGCTACAACAAGAGACCCAGTACTTC. Its translation is CASSGSGLQQETQYF. The rearrangement uses TRBV28 and TRBJ2-5; a weak D match, TRBD2 (6 bases). The CDR3 consists of 15 residues. Trimming took 5 bases from V and 2 from J, leaving 15 bases between them. CDR1 is MDHEN, CDR2 SYDVKM, per germline.